The 24 T cell receptor beta chains below were found in one sample sequenced in a study of T cell repertoires in cytomegalovirus infection. In TCRdb, the reads were re-called with MiXCR into one record per CDR3 protein. The sample lists around 430,000 distinct CDR3 sequences, about two fifths seen once, with around 45% in the top ten. No antigens are known for them. The source material was cultured PBMCs, sampled from culture after CMV antigen stimulation. These receptors were collected from a human donor in good health (CMV status not recorded). Some clones in this sample may be carry-over from other donors' samples.

The genes are TRBV10-3 and TRBJ2-1; tentative D call: TRBD1 (6 bases). The CDR3 has 15 amino acids. With 3 bases removed from V and 13 bases from J, the gap between germline ends came to 22 bases. Germline V lookup: CDR1 ENHRY, CDR2 SYGVKD. CDR3 nucleotides: TGTGCCATCAGTGAAACCCCCTTAGGGCAGGGGACCCAGTTCTTC. Its translation is CAISETPLGQGTQFF.

J is TRBJ2-3 and V is TRBV12-3 or TRBV12-4, with unresolved D. CDR3 length: 14 amino acids. V was shortened by 3 bases and J by 2 bases, with 9 bases between the two germline ends. The DNA for the CDR3 is TGTGCCAGCAGTTTTTCCAGGAACACAGATACGCAGTATTTT. Residues: CASSFSRNTDTQYF.

V is TRBV5-1 and J is TRBJ1-5, with 8 bases aligning to TRBD1. Losses at the gene ends were 3 bases for V and 0 bases for J; bases not matched to a gene: 14. Germline values: CDR1 SGHRS, CDR2 YFSETQ. The CDR3 is 19 amino acids. The CDR3, as DNA: TGCGCCAGCAGCTACGACAGGGGCTTCAGCTCAAATAGCAATCAGCCCCAGCATTTT. This sequence encodes CASSYDRGFSSNSNQPQHF.

V and J are TRBV20-1 and TRBJ2-3; D unclear. The CDR3 contains 11 residues. In germline, CDR1 is DFQATT, CDR2 SNEGSKA (reference sequence). V dropped 3 bases and J dropped 4 bases, with 5 bases sitting between them. The CDR3 DNA sequence: TGCAGTGCTAGTCACTCAGATACGCAGTATTTT. The encoded protein is CSASHSDTQYF.

This clonotype was seen more than once but under ten times. The chain has TRBV12-3 or TRBV12-4 and TRBJ1-2; D call uncertain. The length of the CDR3 is 15 residues. The V gene lost 5 bases and the J gene lost 1 base, with 14 bases spanning the gap. The CDR3 reads CASSHKPPLNYGYTF. CDR3 nucleotides: TGTGCCAGCAGTCACAAACCCCCCCTTAACTATGGCTACACCTTC.

The chain employs TRBV12-3 or TRBV12-4 and TRBJ1-5, with 7 bases fitting TRBD1. This CDR3 has 19 amino acids. Trimming took 3 bases from V and 8 from J; bases not matched to a gene: 22. The CDR3 nucleotides are TGTGCCAGCAGTTTGCTCTCGGCCCCAGGGGGGAGGTTTATGAAGCCCCAGCATTTT. Translating gives CASSLLSAPGGRFMKPQHF.

This clonotype was seen a few times. The chain uses TRBV7-4 and TRBJ2-1; D is unresolved. Germline-derived CDR1 and CDR2 are SGHVT and SQSDAQ. Trimming took 2 bases from V and 8 from J, leaving 10 bases between them. There are 13 residues in the CDR3. In nucleotides, the CDR3 is TGTGCCAGCAGCTTAATGCCGAGAGATGAGCAGTTCTTC. Its translation: CASSLMPRDEQFF. The complete variable domain, with remaining parts taken from reference TRBV7-4 and TRBJ2-1, reads GAGVSQSPRYKVAKRGRDVALRCDSISGHVTLYWYRQTLGQGSEVLTYSQSDAQRDKSGRPSGRFSAERPERSVSTLKIQRTEQGDSAVYLCASSLMPRDEQFFGPGTRLTVL.

The rearrangement joins TRBV27 to TRBJ2-2; maybe TRBD1 (6 bases). Germline CDR1 is MNHEY and CDR2 is SMNVEV (reference sequence). The CDR3 loop spans 18 amino acids. Trimming pared 6 bases from V and 0 bases from J, leaving 20 bases between. CDR3 nucleotides: TGTGCCAGCAGCCCTACAGGGACCGGGCTACCGAACACCGGGGAGCTGTTTTTT. This codes for CASSPTGTGLPNTGELFF.

This clonotype has a single count. This chain uses TRBV7-9 with TRBJ2-3, with D perhaps matching TRBD2 (6 bases). The CDR3 sequence is 19 residues long. Trimming left V 2 bases short and J 4 bases short, with 25 bases between. Per the germline V gene, CDR1 is SEHNR and CDR2 is FQNEAQ (reference sequence). CDR3 in DNA: TGTGCCAGCAGCTTACCCCCGTGGGCTAGCGTGGGGGATTCAGATACGCAGTATTTT. Protein sequence: CASSLPPWASVGDSDTQYF.

The gene calls are TRBV6-1 and TRBJ2-3, with 9 bases that match TRBD2. This CDR3 is 14 amino acids long. The germline CDR1 and CDR2 sequences are MNHNS and SASEGT. V shed 7 bases, J shed 2 bases, and the junction held 4 bases outside the gene matches. Written as DNA, the CDR3 is TGTGCCAGCAATGGCGGGGGGGCCACAGATACGCAGTATTTT. Its protein is CASNGGGATDTQYF.

This clonotype has a handful of counts. V gene TRBV10-3 combines with J gene TRBJ1-1, with D tentatively TRBD1 (6 bases). V lost 3 bases to trimming and J lost 3 bases, with 14 bases between them. CDR3 length: 15 residues. Germline loops: CDR1 ENHRY, CDR2 SYGVKD. CDR3 DNA sequence: TGTGCCATCAGTGAACTACAGGGAGGGGACACTGAAGCTTTCTTT. Translation: CAISELQGGDTEAFF.

The chain carries TRBV5-1 and TRBJ1-6, with 11 bases aligning to TRBD1. V shed 4 bases, J shed 0 bases, and the junction held 3 bases outside the gene matches. Per the germline V gene, CDR1 is SGHRS and CDR2 is YFSETQ. There are 17 residues in the CDR3. CDR3 bases: TGCGCCAGCAGCCCGGGACAGGGGGTCTCCTATAATTCACCCCTCCACTTT. It encodes CASSPGQGVSYNSPLHF.

V usage is TRBV7-9 and J usage is TRBJ1-1, with D possibly TRBD1 on 5 matching bases. The CDR3 covers 17 residues. In germline, CDR1 is SEHNR, CDR2 FQNEAQ (reference sequence). Deletions cut 4 bases from V and 4 bases from J, with 22 bases between. Here the CDR3 DNA reads TGTGCCAGCAGCTCCCCTACACAGGTACCGTGGGGCACTGAAGCTTTCTTT. Translated, it gives CASSSPTQVPWGTEAFF.

The chain couples TRBV7-2 to TRBJ2-7; 7 nucleotides align to TRBD2. The V and J ends lost 2 bases and 5 bases, in that order; junction bases with no gene match: 6. The CDR3 is 14 residues long. CDR1 and CDR2 (germline): SGHTA, FQGNSA. The DNA of the CDR3 is TGTGCCAGCAGCTTAACGAGACTAGCCCACGAGCAGTACTTC. Its protein product is CASSLTRLAHEQYF. The full variable domain, completed using reference TRBV7-2 and TRBJ2-7, is GAGVSQSPSNKVTEKGKDVELRCDPISGHTALYWYRQSLGQGLEFLIYFQGNSAPDKSGLPSDRFSAERTGGSVSTLTIQRTQQEDSAVYLCASSLTRLAHEQYFGPGTRLTVT.

The CDR3 region is CASSLRVDGELFF. The CDR3 region has the DNA TGTGCCAGCAGCTTACGGGTGGACGGGGAGCTGTTTTTT. This rearrangement joins TRBV11-3 to TRBJ2-2; D call uncertain. Trimming pared 2 bases from V and 7 bases from J, leaving 8 bases between. The CDR3 contains 13 residues. CDR1 SGHNT and CDR2 YENEEA come from the germline V gene.

The table lists this clonotype with a few counts. The chain uses TRBV7-2 and TRBJ2-1; D not certain. The V gene lost 5 bases and the J gene lost 2 bases, with 7 bases spanning the gap. This CDR3 has 13 residues. Germline CDR1 reads SGHTA; CDR2 reads FQGNSA. The CDR3 protein is CASSVITYNEQFF. CDR3 coding DNA: TGTGCCAGCAGCGTGATAACCTACAATGAGCAGTTCTTC.

The V gene is TRBV6-6, the J gene TRBJ1-2; D possibly corresponds to TRBD1 (5 bases). Germline V gene data show CDR1 as MNHNY and CDR2 as SVGAGI (reference sequence). The CDR3 is made up of 13 amino acids. The V end was cut by 7 bases, the J end by 6 bases, with 15 bases between. The CDR3 loop reads CASINRWGDGYTF. The CDR3 region has the DNA TGTGCCAGCATCAACCGCTGGGGGGATGGCTACACCTTC.

This chain uses TRBV7-9 with TRBJ2-7; TRBD1 aligns across 11 bases. Losses at the gene ends were 3 bases for V and 6 bases for J; bases not matched to a gene: 4. Germline assignment: CDR1 SEHNR and CDR2 FQNEAQ (reference sequence). The CDR3 has 14 residues. The CDR3: CASSFGQGAVEQYF. The CDR3 coding sequence is TGTGCCAGCAGCTTCGGACAGGGGGCAGTCGAGCAGTACTTC.

The table lists this clonotype with a few counts. This chain links TRBV6-2 or TRBV6-3 with TRBJ2-3; TRBD1 agrees at 11 bases. The CDR3 covers 18 residues. V shed 4 bases, J shed 8 bases, and the junction held 17 bases outside the gene matches. Germline V lookup: CDR1 MNHEY, CDR2 SVGEGT. CDR3 sequence: CASSLSTPRTGGESTQYF. The CDR3 coding sequence is TGTGCCAGCAGTTTATCGACCCCCCGGACAGGGGGCGAGAGTACGCAGTATTTT.

This chain uses TRBV11-3 with TRBJ2-4, with D possibly TRBD2 on 5 matching bases. Trimming removed 1 base from V and 12 bases from J, with 13 bases in between. CDR3 length: 13 residues. Germline CDR1 reads SGHNT; CDR2 reads YENEEA. CDR3 loop: CASSLGRGTNQYF. Written as DNA, the CDR3 is TGTGCCAGCAGCTTAGGACGGGGAACGAATCAGTACTTC.

This chain uses TRBV4-1 with TRBJ1-4; unclear D gene. The V end lost 6 bases, the J end lost 5 bases, and 19 bases lay between the germline ends. The CDR3 is 16 amino acids. Germline V gives CDR1 MGHRA, CDR2 YSYEKL. The chain's CDR3 is CASSLVRRVPNEKLFF. In nucleotides, the CDR3 is TGCGCCAGCAGTCTCGTCCGCCGTGTGCCGAATGAAAAACTGTTTTTT.

This clonotype occurred many times. The rearrangement joins TRBV7-6 to TRBJ2-1; the D gene is possibly TRBD1 (6 bases). The V gene's germline CDR1 is SGHVS and CDR2 FNYEAQ. The CDR3 covers 15 residues. V lost 5 bases and J lost 0, with 11 bases in between. The CDR3 bases are TGTGCCAGCAGCCGGGACACGAGCTCCTACAATGAGCAGTTCTTC. This codes for CASSRDTSSYNEQFF.

This clonotype was observed a handful of times. This chain joins TRBV7-9 and TRBJ2-5; tentative D call: TRBD2 (6 bases). The CDR3 totals 13 residues. The germline V gene encodes CDR1 SEHNR and CDR2 FQNEAQ (reference sequence). The V gene lost 4 bases and the J gene lost 5 bases, with 11 bases spanning the gap. In DNA, the CDR3 is TGTGCCAGCAGCTCCGGGAGCTTGGAGACCCAGTACTTC. It translates to CASSSGSLETQYF.

The genes are TRBV5-1 and TRBJ2-1; tentative D call: TRBD1 (7 bases). Trimming pared 1 base from V and 3 bases from J, leaving 11 bases between. Germline V CDR1 and CDR2: SGHRS, YFSETQ. The CDR3 is 15 amino acids. CDR3 sequence reads: CASSLRQGGYNEQFF. The CDR3 DNA reads as TGCGCCAGCAGCTTGCGACAGGGAGGCTACAATGAGCAGTTCTTC.